A selection of T cell receptor beta chains follows, all from one sample in a study of glioma-infiltrating T cells. MiXCR, run by TCRdb on the multiplex PCR reads, gives a single entry per CDR3 protein. The top ten clones hold 13% to 15% of a sample with about 130,000 distinct CDR3 sequences, 20% to 25% of them seen once. Specimen: glioma tissue, nonneoplastic brain tissue, or PBMCs (not recorded which). The receptors stem from a human donor with low-grade glioma or glioblastoma, undergoing nonglioma brain surgery, or in good health (not recorded which). CDR3s include the opening cysteine and the closing phenylalanine or tryptophan. Each record gives: J gene, D gene, clone size, V gene, CDR3 DNA, CDR3 protein. The D gene is left open where the match is weak. Expanded clones get a size class; other rows say once, few or many, or leave the size out.

j_call: TRBJ2-7; d_call: TRBD1; clone_size: -; v_call: TRBV29-1; cdr3_nt: TGCAACGTCGCAAGACAGGGGGCGCGCGACGAGCAGTACTTC; cdr3_aa: CNVARQGARDEQYF
j_call: TRBJ2-3; d_call: -; clone_size: few; v_call: TRBV19; cdr3_nt: TGTGCCAGTAGTACAGTTTTGGGACCAGATACGCAGTATTTT; cdr3_aa: CASSTVLGPDTQYF
j_call: TRBJ2-1; d_call: -; clone_size: many; v_call: TRBV18; cdr3_nt: TGTGCCAGCTCACCACTGGGAGGGGGCGAGGATGAGCAGTTCTTC; cdr3_aa: CASSPLGGGEDEQFF
j_call: TRBJ2-2; d_call: -; clone_size: many; v_call: TRBV12-3/TRBV12-4; cdr3_nt: TGTGCCAGCAGTTTAATTTCCCCCTTCCTGGGAGAAAGCACCGGGGAGCTGTTTTTT; cdr3_aa: CASSLISPFLGESTGELFF
j_call: TRBJ1-2; d_call: TRBD1; clone_size: few; v_call: TRBV12-3/TRBV12-4; cdr3_nt: TGTGCCAGCAGATTACACGGTCCGGGACAGAGGTCCTATGGCTACACCTTC; cdr3_aa: CASRLHGPGQRSYGYTF
j_call: TRBJ2-5; d_call: -; clone_size: -; v_call: TRBV10-3; cdr3_nt: TGTGCCATCAGTGAGTCGTTGGCGGCCGGAGAGACCCAGTACTTC; cdr3_aa: CAISESLAAGETQYF
j_call: TRBJ2-3; d_call: TRBD2; clone_size: many; v_call: TRBV3-1; cdr3_nt: TGTGCCAGCAGCCTCAGACTAGCACCAGATACGCAGTATTTT; cdr3_aa: CASSLRLAPDTQYF
j_call: TRBJ2-7; d_call: TRBD2; clone_size: many; v_call: TRBV20-1; cdr3_nt: TGCAGTGCTTTACTAGGGACTACATACGAGCAGTACTTC; cdr3_aa: CSALLGTTYEQYF
j_call: TRBJ2-7; d_call: -; clone_size: many; v_call: TRBV11-2; cdr3_nt: TGTGCCAGCAGCTCACTCCGGGACGGCATACGAGCAGTGGACTTC; cdr3_aa: CASSSLRDGIRAVDF
j_call: TRBJ1-4; d_call: TRBD1; clone_size: -; v_call: TRBV7-2; cdr3_nt: TGTGCCAGCAGCCCCGGACAGGGGGCAACTAATGAAAAACTGTTTTTT; cdr3_aa: CASSPGQGATNEKLFF
j_call: TRBJ2-7; d_call: TRBD2; clone_size: many; v_call: TRBV20-1; cdr3_nt: TGCAGTGCTAGAGCCCAGACTAGCGGGACCAATGAGCAGTACTTC; cdr3_aa: CSARAQTSGTNEQYF
j_call: TRBJ2-3; d_call: TRBD2; clone_size: -; v_call: TRBV10-3; cdr3_nt: TGTGCCATCAGCGCAATGGGGGGGACAGATACGCAGTATTTT; cdr3_aa: CAISAMGGTDTQYF
j_call: TRBJ1-3; d_call: TRBD1; clone_size: few; v_call: TRBV4-3; cdr3_nt: TGCGCCAGCAGCCAAGACAGGGGGTCCGGAAACACCATATATTTT; cdr3_aa: CASSQDRGSGNTIYF
j_call: TRBJ1-5; d_call: -; clone_size: many; v_call: TRBV3-1; cdr3_nt: TGTGCCAGCAGCCAAGGATTCAGAACTCAGCCCCAGCATTTT; cdr3_aa: CASSQGFRTQPQHF
j_call: TRBJ2-1; d_call: -; clone_size: -; v_call: TRBV20-1; cdr3_nt: TGCAGTGCTAGGACAGGACTATCGCCGGGGAAGTTCTTT; cdr3_aa: CSARTGLSPGKFF
j_call: TRBJ2-7; d_call: TRBD1; clone_size: many; v_call: TRBV4-1; cdr3_nt: TGCGCCAGCAGCCAAAGCAGGACAGGGGGCGACGAGCAGTACTTC; cdr3_aa: CASSQSRTGGDEQYF
j_call: TRBJ2-7; d_call: -; clone_size: -; v_call: TRBV12-3/TRBV12-4; cdr3_nt: TGTGCCAGCAGTAACCCACCCAGCTACGAGCAGTACTTC; cdr3_aa: CASSNPPSYEQYF
j_call: TRBJ1-1; d_call: -; clone_size: many; v_call: TRBV20-1; cdr3_nt: TGCAGTGCTAGTATAGAGGGGGGATTCACTGAAGCTTTCTTT; cdr3_aa: CSASIEGGFTEAFF
j_call: TRBJ2-7; d_call: -; clone_size: many; v_call: TRBV27; cdr3_nt: TGTGCCAGCAGTTTAAGTGGGGGGTCCAACGAGCAGTACTTC; cdr3_aa: CASSLSGGSNEQYF
j_call: TRBJ2-7; d_call: -; clone_size: many; v_call: TRBV28; cdr3_nt: TGTGCCAGCAGTTTTAATACCGGCAATACAGGGTTTAGCTCCTACGAGCAGTACTTC; cdr3_aa: CASSFNTGNTGFSSYEQYF
j_call: TRBJ1-4; d_call: TRBD1; clone_size: many; v_call: TRBV27; cdr3_nt: TGTGCCAGCAGTACTAGACAGGGCCCGAATGAAAAACTGTTTTTT; cdr3_aa: CASSTRQGPNEKLFF
j_call: TRBJ1-1; d_call: -; clone_size: many; v_call: TRBV6-2/TRBV6-3; cdr3_nt: TGTGCCAGCAGTTACCCAACTGAAGCTTTCTTT; cdr3_aa: CASSYPTEAFF
j_call: TRBJ1-6; d_call: -; clone_size: many; v_call: TRBV27; cdr3_nt: TGTGCCAGCAGTTTCACAGGTTGGGATTCACCCCTCCACTTT; cdr3_aa: CASSFTGWDSPLHF
j_call: TRBJ1-3; d_call: -; clone_size: few; v_call: TRBV7-2; cdr3_nt: TGTGCCAGCAGCTTAGGGGCGGCAGACTCTGGAAACACCATATATTTT; cdr3_aa: CASSLGAADSGNTIYF
j_call: TRBJ2-7; d_call: TRBD2; clone_size: many; v_call: TRBV27; cdr3_nt: TGTGCCAGCAGTTTAATTCCCACTAGCGGAGCTTACGAGCAGTACTTC; cdr3_aa: CASSLIPTSGAYEQYF
j_call: TRBJ1-1; d_call: TRBD1; clone_size: many; v_call: TRBV5-1; cdr3_nt: TGCGCCAGCAGCTTAAGGACAGGGGAGTTCATGAACACTGAAGCTTTCTTT; cdr3_aa: CASSLRTGEFMNTEAFF
j_call: TRBJ2-5; d_call: -; clone_size: few; v_call: TRBV12-3/TRBV12-4; cdr3_nt: TGTGCCAGCAAAATACAAGAGACCCAGTACTTC; cdr3_aa: CASKIQETQYF
j_call: TRBJ1-2; d_call: TRBD1; clone_size: many; v_call: TRBV20-1; cdr3_nt: TGCAGTGCTAGTCCCAGGGGGCTTAACTATGGCTACACCTTC; cdr3_aa: CSASPRGLNYGYTF
j_call: TRBJ2-7; d_call: -; clone_size: many; v_call: TRBV14; cdr3_nt: TGTGCCAGCAGCCTCTCGAATATACCTTACGAGCAGTACTTC; cdr3_aa: CASSLSNIPYEQYF
j_call: TRBJ2-3; d_call: -; clone_size: many; v_call: TRBV2; cdr3_nt: TGTGCCAGCAGTGATAATAGTGGAGATACGCAGTATTTT; cdr3_aa: CASSDNSGDTQYF
j_call: TRBJ2-7; d_call: -; clone_size: many; v_call: TRBV15; cdr3_nt: TGTGCCACCAGCAGAGTAAACATCCAACCCACCTACGAGCAGTACTTC; cdr3_aa: CATSRVNIQPTYEQYF
j_call: TRBJ1-2; d_call: -; clone_size: many; v_call: TRBV20-1; cdr3_nt: TGCAGTGCTTCCCCCGGGACGGTGGTAATCTCTGGCTACACCTTC; cdr3_aa: CSASPGTVVISGYTF
j_call: TRBJ2-1; d_call: -; clone_size: few; v_call: TRBV11-1; cdr3_nt: TGTGCCAGCAGCCCCACAGGGATTTCTGAGCAGTTCTTC; cdr3_aa: CASSPTGISEQFF
j_call: TRBJ2-7; d_call: -; clone_size: many; v_call: TRBV10-3; cdr3_nt: TGTGCCATCAGTTCTGAAGGACTGTTCGAGCAGTACTTC; cdr3_aa: CAISSEGLFEQYF
j_call: TRBJ1-1; d_call: -; clone_size: many; v_call: TRBV7-2; cdr3_nt: TGTGCCAGCAGCTTACAGGTGAACACTGAAGCTTTCTTT; cdr3_aa: CASSLQVNTEAFF
j_call: TRBJ1-2; d_call: -; clone_size: -; v_call: TRBV9; cdr3_nt: TGTGCCAGCAACCAAGGGCACTCAGGACAGACTTATGGCTACACCTTC; cdr3_aa: CASNQGHSGQTYGYTF
j_call: TRBJ2-1; d_call: TRBD2; clone_size: many; v_call: TRBV20-1; cdr3_nt: TGCAGTGCTCTCCTAGCGGGAGGCCCCAATGAGCAGTTCTTC; cdr3_aa: CSALLAGGPNEQFF
j_call: TRBJ2-7; d_call: -; clone_size: large; v_call: TRBV27; cdr3_nt: TGTGCCAGCAGTTTCGGAGGGAATCGCTACGAGCAGTACTTC; cdr3_aa: CASSFGGNRYEQYF
j_call: TRBJ2-3; d_call: TRBD2; clone_size: many; v_call: TRBV27; cdr3_nt: TGTGCCAGCAGTCACCGGACTAGCGGGACTTACACAGATACGCAGTATTTT; cdr3_aa: CASSHRTSGTYTDTQYF
j_call: TRBJ1-1; d_call: -; clone_size: many; v_call: TRBV3-1; cdr3_nt: TGTGCCAGCAGCCGGGAACGAGAAGCTTTCTTT; cdr3_aa: CASSREREAFF
j_call: TRBJ2-5; d_call: TRBD1; clone_size: many; v_call: TRBV24-1; cdr3_nt: TGTGCCACCAGTGACCAGAGGGGGACAGTCAACCAAGAGACCCAGTACTTC; cdr3_aa: CATSDQRGTVNQETQYF
j_call: TRBJ1-5; d_call: -; clone_size: many; v_call: TRBV20-1; cdr3_nt: TGCAGTGCTAGAGTCGGGAATAGCAATCAGCCCCAGCATTTT; cdr3_aa: CSARVGNSNQPQHF
j_call: TRBJ2-3; d_call: TRBD2; clone_size: many; v_call: TRBV27; cdr3_nt: TGTGCCAGCAGTCCTCTAGCGGGAGATACGCAGTATTTT; cdr3_aa: CASSPLAGDTQYF
j_call: TRBJ1-1; d_call: -; clone_size: -; v_call: TRBV20-1; cdr3_nt: TGCAGTGCTAGAAAGCCCCGTTTCAACACTGAAGCTTTCTTT; cdr3_aa: CSARKPRFNTEAFF
j_call: TRBJ2-7; d_call: TRBD1; clone_size: many; v_call: TRBV5-1; cdr3_nt: TGCGCCAGCAGCTTGGTGGTAGGACAGGCGGGCTACGAGCAGTACTTC; cdr3_aa: CASSLVVGQAGYEQYF
j_call: TRBJ2-1; d_call: TRBD2; clone_size: many; v_call: TRBV5-1; cdr3_nt: TGCGCCAGCAGCCTACTAGCGGACTCCTACAATGAGCAGTTCTTC; cdr3_aa: CASSLLADSYNEQFF
j_call: TRBJ1-5; d_call: -; clone_size: many; v_call: TRBV3-1; cdr3_nt: TGTGCCAGCAGTCATAGAGGGGGGAGGGGTTTGGATCAGCCCCAGCATTTT; cdr3_aa: CASSHRGGRGLDQPQHF
j_call: TRBJ2-1; d_call: -; clone_size: many; v_call: TRBV4-2; cdr3_nt: TGTGCCAGCAGCCAAGATACGGGGGATAATGAGCAGTTCTTC; cdr3_aa: CASSQDTGDNEQFF
j_call: TRBJ2-3; d_call: -; clone_size: many; v_call: TRBV7-9; cdr3_nt: TGTGCCAGCAGCTTATTCAATCGGCGCGGCCGCCGGAGCACAGATACGCAGTATTTT; cdr3_aa: CASSLFNRRGRRSTDTQYF
j_call: TRBJ2-1; d_call: TRBD2; clone_size: -; v_call: TRBV3-1; cdr3_nt: TGTGCCAGCAGCCAGGGACTCTGGACTAGCGGGAGCAATGAGCAGTTCTTC; cdr3_aa: CASSQGLWTSGSNEQFF